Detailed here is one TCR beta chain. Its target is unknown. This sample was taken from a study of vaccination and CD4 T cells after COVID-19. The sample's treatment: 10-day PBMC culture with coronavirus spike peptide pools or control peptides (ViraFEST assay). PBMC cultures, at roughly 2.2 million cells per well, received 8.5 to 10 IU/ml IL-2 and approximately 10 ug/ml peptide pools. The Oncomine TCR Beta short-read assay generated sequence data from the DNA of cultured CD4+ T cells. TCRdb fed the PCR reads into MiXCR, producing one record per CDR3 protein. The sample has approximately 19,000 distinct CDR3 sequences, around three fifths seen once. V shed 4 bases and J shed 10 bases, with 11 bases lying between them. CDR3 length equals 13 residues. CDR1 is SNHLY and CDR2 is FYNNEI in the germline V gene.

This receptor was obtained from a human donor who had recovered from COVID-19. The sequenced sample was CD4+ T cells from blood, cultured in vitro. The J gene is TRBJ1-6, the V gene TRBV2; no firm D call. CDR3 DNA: TGTGCCAGCAGTGTCGAGAGAAGGTCACCCCTCCACTTT. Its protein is CASSVERRSPLHF.